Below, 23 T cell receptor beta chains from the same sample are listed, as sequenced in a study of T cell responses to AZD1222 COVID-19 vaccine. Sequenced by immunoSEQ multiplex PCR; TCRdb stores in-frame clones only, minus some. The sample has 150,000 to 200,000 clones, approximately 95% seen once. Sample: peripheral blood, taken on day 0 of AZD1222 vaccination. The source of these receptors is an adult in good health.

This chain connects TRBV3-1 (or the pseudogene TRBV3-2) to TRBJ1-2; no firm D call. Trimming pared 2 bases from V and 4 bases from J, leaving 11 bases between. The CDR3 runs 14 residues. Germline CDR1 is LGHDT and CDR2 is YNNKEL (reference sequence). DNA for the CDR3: TGTGCCAGCAGCCAAACCTCGGGCTTCTATGGCTACACCTTC. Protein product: CASSQTSGFYGYTF.

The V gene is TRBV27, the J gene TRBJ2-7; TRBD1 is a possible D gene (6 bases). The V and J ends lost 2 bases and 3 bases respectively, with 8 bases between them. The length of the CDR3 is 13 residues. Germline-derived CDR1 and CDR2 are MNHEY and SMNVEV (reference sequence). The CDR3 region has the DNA TGTGCCAGCAGTTTAGGACAGTTCTACGAGCAGTACTTC. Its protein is CASSLGQFYEQYF.

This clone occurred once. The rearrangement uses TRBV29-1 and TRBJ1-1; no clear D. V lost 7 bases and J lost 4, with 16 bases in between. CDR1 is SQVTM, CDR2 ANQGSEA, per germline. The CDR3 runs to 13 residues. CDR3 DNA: TGCAGCGCCAGCCCGCGGGTAGGCACTGAAGCTTTCTTT. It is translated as CSASPRVGTEAFF.

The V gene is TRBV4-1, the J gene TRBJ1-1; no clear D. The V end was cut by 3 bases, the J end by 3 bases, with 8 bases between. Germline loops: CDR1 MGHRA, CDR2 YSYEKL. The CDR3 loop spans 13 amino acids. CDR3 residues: CASSHVGDTEAFF. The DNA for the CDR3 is TGCGCCAGCAGCCATGTAGGCGACACTGAAGCTTTCTTT.

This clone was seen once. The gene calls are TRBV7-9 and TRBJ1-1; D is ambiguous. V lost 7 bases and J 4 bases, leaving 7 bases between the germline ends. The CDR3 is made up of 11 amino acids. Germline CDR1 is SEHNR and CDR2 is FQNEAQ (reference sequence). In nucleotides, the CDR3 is TGTGCCAGCACCACGTCCACTGAAGCTTTCTTT. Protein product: CASTTSTEAFF.

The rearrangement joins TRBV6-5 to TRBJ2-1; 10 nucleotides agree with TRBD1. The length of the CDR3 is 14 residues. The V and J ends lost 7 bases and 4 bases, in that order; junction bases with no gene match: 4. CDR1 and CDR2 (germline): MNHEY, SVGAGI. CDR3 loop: CASIWTGGYNEQFF. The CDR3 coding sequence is TGTGCCAGCATATGGACAGGGGGGTACAATGAGCAGTTCTTC.

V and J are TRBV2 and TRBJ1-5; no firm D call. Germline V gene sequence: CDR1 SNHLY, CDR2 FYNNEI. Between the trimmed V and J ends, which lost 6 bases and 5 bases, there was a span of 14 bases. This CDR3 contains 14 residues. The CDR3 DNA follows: TGTGCCAGCAGAAGGGCCTCTCCGGATCAGCCCCAGCATTTT. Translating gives CASRRASPDQPQHF. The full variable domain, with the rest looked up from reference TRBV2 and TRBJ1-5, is EPEVTQTPSHQVTQMGQEVILRCVPISNHLYFYWYRQILGQKVEFLVSFYNNEISEKSEIFDDQFSVERPDGSNFTLKIRSTKLEDSAMYFCASRRASPDQPQHFGDGTRLSIL.

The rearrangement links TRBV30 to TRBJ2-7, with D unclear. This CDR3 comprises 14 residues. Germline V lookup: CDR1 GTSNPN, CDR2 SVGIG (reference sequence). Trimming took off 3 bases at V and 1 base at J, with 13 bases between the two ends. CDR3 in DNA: TGTGCCTGGAGGGCGTTTGACGGATCCTACGAGCAGTACTTC. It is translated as CAWRAFDGSYEQYF.

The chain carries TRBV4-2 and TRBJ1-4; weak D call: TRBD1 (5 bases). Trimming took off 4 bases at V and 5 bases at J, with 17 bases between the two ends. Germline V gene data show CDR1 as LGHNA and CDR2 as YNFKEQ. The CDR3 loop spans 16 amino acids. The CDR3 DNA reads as TGTGCCAGCAGCCCAACCATAGGGGAGGCGAATGAAAAACTGTTTTTT. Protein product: CASSPTIGEANEKLFF.

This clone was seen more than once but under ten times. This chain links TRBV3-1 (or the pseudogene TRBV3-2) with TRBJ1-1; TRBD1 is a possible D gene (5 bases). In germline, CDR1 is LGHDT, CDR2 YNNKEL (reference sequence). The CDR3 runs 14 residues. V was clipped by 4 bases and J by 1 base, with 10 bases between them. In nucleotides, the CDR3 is TGTGCCAGCAGCCTTTTGACAGCGAACACTGAAGCTTTCTTT. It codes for CASSLLTANTEAFF.

The CDR3 nucleotides read TGTGCCATCAGTGTCGGGATGGTAGCGTCTGAAGCTTTCTTT. It codes for CAISVGMVASEAFF. The chain has TRBV10-3 and TRBJ1-1; the D is unclear. CDR1 and CDR2 from the germline V gene are ENHRY and SYGVKD. Between the trimmed V and J ends, which lost 4 bases and 6 bases, there was a span of 15 bases. The CDR3 length is 14 residues.

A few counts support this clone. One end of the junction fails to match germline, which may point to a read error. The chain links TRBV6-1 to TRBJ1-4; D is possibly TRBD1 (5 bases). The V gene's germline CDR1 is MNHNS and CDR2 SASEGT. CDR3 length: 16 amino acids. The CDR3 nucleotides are TGTGCCAGCAGGGAAGGTGGTGCAGGGCACGCTGAAAAACTGTTTTTT. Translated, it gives CASREGGAGHAEKLFF.

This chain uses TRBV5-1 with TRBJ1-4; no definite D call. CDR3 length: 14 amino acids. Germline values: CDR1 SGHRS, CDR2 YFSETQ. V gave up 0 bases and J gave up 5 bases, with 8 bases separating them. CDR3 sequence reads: CASSLDSTNEKLFF. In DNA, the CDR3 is TGCGCCAGCAGCTTGGACAGCACCAATGAAAAACTGTTTTTT.

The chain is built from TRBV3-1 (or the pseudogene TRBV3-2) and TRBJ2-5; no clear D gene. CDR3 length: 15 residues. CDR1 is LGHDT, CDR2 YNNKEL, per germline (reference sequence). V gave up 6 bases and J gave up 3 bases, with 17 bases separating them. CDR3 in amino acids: CASSVGLPPKETQYF. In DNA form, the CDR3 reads TGTGCCAGCAGTGTTGGTCTTCCCCCAAAAGAGACCCAGTACTTC.

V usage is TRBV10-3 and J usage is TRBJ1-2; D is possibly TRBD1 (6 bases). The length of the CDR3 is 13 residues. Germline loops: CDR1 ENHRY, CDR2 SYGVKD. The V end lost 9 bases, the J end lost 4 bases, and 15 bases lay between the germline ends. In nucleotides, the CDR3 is TGTGCCATTACAGGGAATCGGGGCTATGGCTACACCTTC. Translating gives CAITGNRGYGYTF.

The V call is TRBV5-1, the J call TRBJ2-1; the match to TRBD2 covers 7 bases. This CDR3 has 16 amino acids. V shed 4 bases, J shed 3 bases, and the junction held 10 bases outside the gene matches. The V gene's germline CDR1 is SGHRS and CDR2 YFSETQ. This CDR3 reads CASSRGEGRFYNEQFF. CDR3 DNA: TGCGCCAGCAGCCGGGGGGAAGGGCGCTTCTACAATGAGCAGTTCTTC. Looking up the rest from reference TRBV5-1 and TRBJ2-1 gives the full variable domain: KAGVTQTPRYLIKTRGQQVTLSCSPISGHRSVSWYQQTPGQGLQFLFEYFSETQRNKGNFPGRFSGRQFSNSRSEMNVSTLELGDSALYLCASSRGEGRFYNEQFFGPGTRLTVL.

DNA for the CDR3: TGTGCCAGCAGCTTGGGAGGGTTTGGGAATCAGCCCCAGCATTTT. Its translation: CASSLGGFGNQPQHF. The chain combines TRBV5-6 with TRBJ1-5; D is uncertain. Germline CDR1 and CDR2: SGHDT and YYEEEE. This CDR3 has 15 residues. Trimming took off 0 bases at V and 4 bases at J, with 11 bases between the two ends.

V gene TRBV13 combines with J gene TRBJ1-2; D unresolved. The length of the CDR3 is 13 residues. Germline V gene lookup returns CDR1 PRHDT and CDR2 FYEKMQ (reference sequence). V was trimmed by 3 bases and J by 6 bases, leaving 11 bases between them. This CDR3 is CASSFPHGDGYTF. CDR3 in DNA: TGTGCCAGCAGCTTTCCCCACGGGGATGGCTACACCTTC.

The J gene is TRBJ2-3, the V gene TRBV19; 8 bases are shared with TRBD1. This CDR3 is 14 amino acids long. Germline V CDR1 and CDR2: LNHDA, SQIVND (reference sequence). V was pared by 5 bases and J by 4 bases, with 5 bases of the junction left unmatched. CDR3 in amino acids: CASSSRTGSDTQYF. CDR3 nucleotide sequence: TGTGCCAGTAGTTCACGGACAGGGTCAGATACGCAGTATTTT.

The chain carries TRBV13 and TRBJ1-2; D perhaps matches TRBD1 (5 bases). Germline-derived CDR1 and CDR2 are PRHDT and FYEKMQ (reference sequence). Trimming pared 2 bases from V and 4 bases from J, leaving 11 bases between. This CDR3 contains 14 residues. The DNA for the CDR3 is TGTGCCAGCAGCTTAAGGGGAGGTTCCTATGGCTACACCTTC. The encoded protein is CASSLRGGSYGYTF.

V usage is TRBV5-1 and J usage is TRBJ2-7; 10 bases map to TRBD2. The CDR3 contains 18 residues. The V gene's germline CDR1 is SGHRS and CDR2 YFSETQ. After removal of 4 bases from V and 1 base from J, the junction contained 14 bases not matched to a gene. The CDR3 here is CASSLLLRLAGDSYEQYF. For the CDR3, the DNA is TGCGCCAGCAGCCTCCTTTTGAGACTAGCGGGTGATTCCTACGAGCAGTACTTC. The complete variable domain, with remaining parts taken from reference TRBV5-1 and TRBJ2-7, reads KAGVTQTPRYLIKTRGQQVTLSCSPISGHRSVSWYQQTPGQGLQFLFEYFSETQRNKGNFPGRFSGRQFSNSRSEMNVSTLELGDSALYLCASSLLLRLAGDSYEQYFGPGTRLTVT.

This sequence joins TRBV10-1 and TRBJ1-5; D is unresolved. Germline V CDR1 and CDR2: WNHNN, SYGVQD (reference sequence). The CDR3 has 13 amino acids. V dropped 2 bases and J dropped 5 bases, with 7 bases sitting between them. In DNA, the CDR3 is TGCGCCAGCAGTGAGATAGGAGATCAGCCCCAGCATTTT. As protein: CASSEIGDQPQHF.

The CDR3 here is CASSFAGTVNQPQHF. For the CDR3, the DNA is TGTGCCAGCAGCTTTGCGGGGACAGTTAATCAGCCCCAGCATTTT. The chain employs TRBV5-5 and TRBJ1-5; 7 positions agree with TRBD1. From germline, CDR1 is SGHKS and CDR2 YYEKEE (reference sequence). This CDR3 is built from 15 residues. Trimming at V came to 2 bases and at J to 4 bases, leaving 6 bases not matched to a gene. Variable domain in full (rest from reference TRBV5-5 and TRBJ1-5): DAGVTQSPTHLIKTRGQQVTLRCSPISGHKSVSWYQQVLGQGPQFIFQYYEKEERGRGNFPDRFSARQFPNYSSELNVNALLLGDSALYLCASSFAGTVNQPQHFGDGTRLSIL.